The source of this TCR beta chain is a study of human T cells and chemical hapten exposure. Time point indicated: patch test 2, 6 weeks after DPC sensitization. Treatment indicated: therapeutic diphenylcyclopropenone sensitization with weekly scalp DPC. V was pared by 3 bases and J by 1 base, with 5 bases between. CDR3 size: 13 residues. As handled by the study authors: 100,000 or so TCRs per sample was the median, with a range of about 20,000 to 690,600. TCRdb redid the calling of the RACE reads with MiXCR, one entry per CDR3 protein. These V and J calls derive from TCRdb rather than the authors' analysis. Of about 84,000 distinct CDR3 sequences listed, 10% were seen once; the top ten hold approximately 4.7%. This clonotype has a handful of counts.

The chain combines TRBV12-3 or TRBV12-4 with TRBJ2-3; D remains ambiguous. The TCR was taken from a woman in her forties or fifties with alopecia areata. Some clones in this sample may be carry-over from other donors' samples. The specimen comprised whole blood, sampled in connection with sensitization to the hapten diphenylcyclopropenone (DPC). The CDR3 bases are TGTGCCAGCAGTTTGACTGGCACAGATACGCAGTATTTT. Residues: CASSLTGTDTQYF.